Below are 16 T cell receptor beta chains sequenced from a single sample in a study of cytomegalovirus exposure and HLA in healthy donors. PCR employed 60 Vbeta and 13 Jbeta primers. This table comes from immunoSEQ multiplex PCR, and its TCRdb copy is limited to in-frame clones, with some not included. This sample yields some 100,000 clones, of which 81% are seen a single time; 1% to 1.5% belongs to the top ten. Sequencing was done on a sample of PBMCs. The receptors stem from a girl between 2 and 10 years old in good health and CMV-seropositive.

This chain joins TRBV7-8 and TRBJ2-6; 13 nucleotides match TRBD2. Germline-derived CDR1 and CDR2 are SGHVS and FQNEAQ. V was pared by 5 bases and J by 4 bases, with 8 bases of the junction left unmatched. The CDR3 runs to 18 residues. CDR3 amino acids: CASSLRLAGGTGANVLTF. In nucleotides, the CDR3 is TGTGCCAGCAGCCTGAGACTAGCGGGAGGAACCGGGGCCAACGTCCTGACTTTC.

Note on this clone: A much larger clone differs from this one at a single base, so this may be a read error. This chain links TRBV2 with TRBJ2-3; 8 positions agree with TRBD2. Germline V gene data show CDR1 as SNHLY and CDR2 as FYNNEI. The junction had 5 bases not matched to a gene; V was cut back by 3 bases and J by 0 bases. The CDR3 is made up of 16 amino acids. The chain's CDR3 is CASSDWASGSTDTQYF. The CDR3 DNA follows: TGTGCCAGCAGTGACTGGGCTAGCGGGAGCACAGATACGCAGTATTTT. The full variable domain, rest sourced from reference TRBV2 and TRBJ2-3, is EPEVTQTPSHQVTQMGQEVILRCVPISNHLYFYWYRQILGQKVEFLVSFYNNEISEKSEIFDDQFSVERPDGSNFTLKIRSTKLEDSAMYFCASSDWASGSTDTQYFGPGTRLTVL.

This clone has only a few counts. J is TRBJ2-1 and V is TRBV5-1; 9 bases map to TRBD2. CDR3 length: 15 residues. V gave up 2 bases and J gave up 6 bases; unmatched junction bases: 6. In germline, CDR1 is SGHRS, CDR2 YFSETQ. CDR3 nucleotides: TGCGCCAGCAGCTTCCTCGGGCGGGAGGGCAATGAGCAGTTCTTC. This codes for CASSFLGREGNEQFF.

CDR3 sequence reads: CASSQGASTDTQYF. The CDR3 nucleotides are TGCGCCAGCAGCCAGGGGGCTAGCACAGATACGCAGTATTTT. This sequence joins TRBV4-1 and TRBJ2-3; a possible D gene is TRBD1 (6 bases). V was pared by 3 bases and J by 0 bases, with 7 bases between. This CDR3 is built from 14 residues. The germline CDR1 and CDR2 sequences are MGHRA and YSYEKL.

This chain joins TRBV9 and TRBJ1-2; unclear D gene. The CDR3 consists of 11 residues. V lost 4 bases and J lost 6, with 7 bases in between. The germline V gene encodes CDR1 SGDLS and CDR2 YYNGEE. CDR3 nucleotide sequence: TGTGCCAGCAGCTCCGCGAATGGCTACACCTTC. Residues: CASSSANGYTF.

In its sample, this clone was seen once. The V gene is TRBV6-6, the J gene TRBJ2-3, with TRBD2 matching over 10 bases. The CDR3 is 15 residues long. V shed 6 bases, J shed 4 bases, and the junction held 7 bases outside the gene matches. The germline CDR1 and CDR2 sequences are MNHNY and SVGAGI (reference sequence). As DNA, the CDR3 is TGTGCCAGCAGCCCACAGCGGGAGGGGGCAGATACGCAGTATTTT. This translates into CASSPQREGADTQYF.

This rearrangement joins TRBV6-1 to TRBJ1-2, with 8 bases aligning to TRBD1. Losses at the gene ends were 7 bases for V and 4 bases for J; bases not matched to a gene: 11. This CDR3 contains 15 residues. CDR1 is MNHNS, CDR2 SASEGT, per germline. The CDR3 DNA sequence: TGTGCCAGCACCGAGGGCCTTACAGGGGGCTATGGCTACACCTTC. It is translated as CASTEGLTGGYGYTF.

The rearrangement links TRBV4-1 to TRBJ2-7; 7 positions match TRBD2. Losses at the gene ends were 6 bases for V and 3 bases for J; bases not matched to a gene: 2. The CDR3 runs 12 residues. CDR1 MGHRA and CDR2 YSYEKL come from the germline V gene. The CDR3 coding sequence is TGCGCCAGCAGGGGACTATACTACGAGCAGTACTTC. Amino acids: CASRGLYYEQYF.

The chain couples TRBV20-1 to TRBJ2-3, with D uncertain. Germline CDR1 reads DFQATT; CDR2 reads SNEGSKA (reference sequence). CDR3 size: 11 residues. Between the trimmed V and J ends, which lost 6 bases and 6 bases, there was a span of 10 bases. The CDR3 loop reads CSATVRDTQYF. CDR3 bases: TGCAGTGCCACCGTCCGGGATACGCAGTATTTT.

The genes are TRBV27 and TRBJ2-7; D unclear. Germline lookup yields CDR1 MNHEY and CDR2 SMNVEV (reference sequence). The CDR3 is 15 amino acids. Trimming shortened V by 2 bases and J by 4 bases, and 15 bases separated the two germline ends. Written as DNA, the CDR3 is TGTGCCAGCAGTTTAAGGTGGAGCAATCAATACGAGCAGTACTTC. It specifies CASSLRWSNQYEQYF.

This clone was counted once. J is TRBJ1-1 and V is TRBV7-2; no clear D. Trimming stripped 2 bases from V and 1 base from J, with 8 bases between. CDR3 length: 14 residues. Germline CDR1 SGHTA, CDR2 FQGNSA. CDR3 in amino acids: CASSLWAGNTEAFF. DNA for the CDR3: TGTGCCAGCAGCTTATGGGCCGGGAACACTGAAGCTTTCTTT.

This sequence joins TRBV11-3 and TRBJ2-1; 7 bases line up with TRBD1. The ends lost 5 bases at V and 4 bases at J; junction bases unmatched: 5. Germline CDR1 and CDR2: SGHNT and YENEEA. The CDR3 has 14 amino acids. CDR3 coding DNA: TGTGCCAGCAGCCACCAGGGGGAATACAATGAGCAGTTCTTC. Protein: CASSHQGEYNEQFF.

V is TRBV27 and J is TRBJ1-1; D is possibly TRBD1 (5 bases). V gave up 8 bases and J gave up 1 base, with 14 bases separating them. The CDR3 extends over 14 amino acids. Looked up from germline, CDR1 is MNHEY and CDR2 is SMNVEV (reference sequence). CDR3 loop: CASARGWTNTEAFF. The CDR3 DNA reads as TGTGCCAGCGCCCGGGGGTGGACGAACACTGAAGCTTTCTTT.

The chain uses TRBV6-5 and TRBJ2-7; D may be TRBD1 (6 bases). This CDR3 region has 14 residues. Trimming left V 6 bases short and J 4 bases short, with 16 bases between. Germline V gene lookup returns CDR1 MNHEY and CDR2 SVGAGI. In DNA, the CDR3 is TGTGCCAGCAGCCCAGCGGACAGTGCTTACGAGCAGTACTTC. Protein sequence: CASSPADSAYEQYF.

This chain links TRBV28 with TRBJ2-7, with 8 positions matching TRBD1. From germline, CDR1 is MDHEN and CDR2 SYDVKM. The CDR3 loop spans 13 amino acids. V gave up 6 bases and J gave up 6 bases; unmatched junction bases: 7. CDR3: CASRDRGPGEQYF. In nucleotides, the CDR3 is TGTGCCAGCAGAGACAGGGGTCCTGGCGAGCAGTACTTC.

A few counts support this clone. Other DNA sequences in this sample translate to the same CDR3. CDR3 sequence reads: CASSFPGTGGTEAFF. CDR3 bases: TGTGCCAGCAGTTTCCCGGGGACAGGGGGCACTGAAGCTTTCTTT. The rearrangement links TRBV28 to TRBJ1-1; the match to TRBD1 covers 11 bases. With V trimmed by 3 bases and J by 4 bases, 4 bases remained unmatched. CDR1 is MDHEN and CDR2 is SYDVKM in the germline V gene. The CDR3 loop spans 15 amino acids. Full variable domain (outside the CDR3, taken from reference TRBV28 and TRBJ1-1): DVKVTQSSRYLVKRTGEKVFLECVQDMDHENMFWYRQDPGLGLRLIYFSYDVKMKEKGDIPEGYSVSREKKERFSLILESASTNQTSMYLCASSFPGTGGTEAFFGQGTRLTVV.